The clone carrying this T cell receptor beta chain was recorded a few times. Germline CDR1 KGHSH, CDR2 LQKENI. J lost 0 bases, V lost 5 bases, and 3 bases had no gene match. The CDR3 is made up of 15 amino acids. This sample was included in a study of T cells after yellow fever vaccination. One entry per CDR3 protein results from TCRdb running MiXCR on the 5' RACE reads. The sample has around 300,000 distinct CDR3 sequences, 10% to 15% seen once. The receptor was isolated from a man aged 30-40 years who received the YFV17D yellow fever vaccine. Source: CD4+ T cells sorted from PBMCs, taken 45 days after the yellow fever booster vaccination. The rearrangement joins TRBV18 to TRBJ2-1; 8 positions agree with TRBD2. The CDR3 DNA reads as TGTGCCAGCTCAGTACTAGCGGTCTCCTACAATGAGCAGTTCTTC. This sequence encodes CASSVLAVSYNEQFF.